The clone carrying this TCR beta chain is labeled medium-sized. Its target is unknown. The germline CDR1 and CDR2 sequences are SGHTA and FQGTGA. The CDR3 runs to 16 residues. V dropped 2 bases and J dropped 0 bases, with 12 bases sitting between them. Both 60 Vbeta primers and 13 Jbeta primers went into the PCR. Some clones are missing from TCRdb's copy, which holds only in-frame ones; the method was immunoSEQ multiplex PCR. Of over 85,000 clones in the sample, about 80% are singletons; the top ten hold roughly 0.6%. The sample is drawn from a study of cytomegalovirus exposure and HLA in healthy donors. Study-wide findings and caveats: Among the sequence variants, a highly shared cluster was likely an artifact of sequencing. Across donors, presence/absence analyses took sequencing depth to be roughly uniform. Apart from CMV serostatus, no immune exposure information was available.

The sequencing sample was made of PBMCs. The origin of this receptor is a man aged 25 to 45 in good health and CMV-seronegative. V gene TRBV7-3 combines with J gene TRBJ2-3; D perhaps matches TRBD2 (6 bases). Here the CDR3 reads CASSLGGIGSTDTQYF. The CDR3 DNA sequence: TGTGCCAGCAGCTTAGGCGGGATTGGGAGCACAGATACGCAGTATTTT.